Below, 3 T cell receptor beta chains from the same sample are listed, as sequenced in a study of T-cell memory formation after mild COVID-19. One entry per CDR3 protein, called by TCRdb with MiXCR from the 5' RACE reads. The sample shows about 110,000 distinct CDR3 sequences, 17% of them seen only once. Sequences were obtained from PBMCs or a T cell subset sorted from them (not recorded which). The receptors were sampled from an adult woman who had mild COVID-19 (a few samples of this study predate the infection). Cell type and time point are not known.

The chain is built from TRBV12-3 or TRBV12-4 and TRBJ2-5, with a possible D match to TRBD1 (5 bases). V lost 2 bases to trimming and J lost 2 bases, with 6 bases between them. The CDR3 sequence is 13 residues long. CDR3 loop: CASSLRQQETQYF. CDR3 nucleotides: TGTGCCAGCAGTTTAAGACAGCAAGAGACCCAGTACTTC.

This clonotype showed up just a few times. The chain joins TRBV7-9 to TRBJ2-7, with a tentative D call TRBD1 (6 bases). This CDR3 has 15 amino acids. The V end was cut by 1 base, the J end by 5 bases, with 15 bases between. In germline, CDR1 is SEHNR, CDR2 FQNEAQ (reference sequence). DNA of the CDR3: TGTGCCAGCAGCTTAGTTCGGCAGGGGATGCACGAGCAGTACTTC. Protein sequence: CASSLVRQGMHEQYF.

The rearrangement uses TRBV5-4 and TRBJ2-3, with 10 nucleotides matching TRBD2. CDR3 length: 15 amino acids. Looked up from germline, CDR1 is SGHNT and CDR2 is YYREEE (reference sequence). Losses at the gene ends were 4 bases for V and 2 bases for J; bases not matched to a gene: 4. DNA for the CDR3: TGTGCCAGCAGCGCCCTAGCGGGAGTCACAGATACGCAGTATTTT. Translated: CASSALAGVTDTQYF. The full variable domain, completed using reference TRBV5-4 and TRBJ2-3, is ETGVTQSPTHLIKTRGQQVTLRCSSQSGHNTVSWYQQALGQGPQFIFQYYREEENGRGNFPPRFSGLQFPNYSSELNVNALELDDSALYLCASSALAGVTDTQYFGPGTRLTVL.